This T cell receptor beta chain derives from a study of T cells expressing NK-cell markers (dated by TCRdb to 2018 to 2021). Broadly, across the study: In sorted CD3+CD56+NKG2C+, CD3+CD56+NKG2C- and CD3+CD56-NKG2C+ T-cell subsets from several donors, TCR beta-chain repertoires were profiled. The eight sequenced donors were randomly selected healthy volunteers, three men and five women. Seven of the eight sequenced donors were HCMV-seropositive and one was HCMV-seronegative. Libraries were sequenced as 2 x 150 bp reads on Illumina HiSeq 2000/2500, MiSeq or NextSeq.

Concerning this clonotype: Its antigen has not been determined.

Instrument used: Illumina HiSeq 2000. TCR beta cDNA libraries were made by 5'RACE template switching that added a universal primer site and unique molecular identifiers. Synthesis of cDNA was primed from the TCR beta constant segment and was followed by two consecutive PCR amplification steps. The source study handled its data this way. MIGEC was used to demultiplex reads and group reads by UMI, and MiTCR was used to assemble and quantify clonotypes. Only TCR cDNA sequences supported by at least two reads were kept to exclude erroneous sequences. The tcR package was used for downstream repertoire analysis, with clonotypes matched between fractions based on CDR3 nucleotide sequence plus V segment. VDJmatch was used to annotate antigen specificity against VDJdb, with one amino acid substitution in CDR3 allowed. After the reads were reprocessed by TCRdb, one entry was made per CDR3 protein sequence, with no DNA. TCRdb's processing, not the authors', yielded these V and J calls. The sample table holds a few hundred thousand distinct CDR3 sequences. The ten largest clones represent approximately 3.6% of the sample.

To determine HCMV serostatus, a commercial ELISA kit was used to detect HCMV-specific IgG in serum. Ficoll density gradient centrifugation was used to isolate peripheral blood mononuclear cells from blood. Points the paper makes about the study in general: In a handful of donors, the dominant CD3+CD56+NKG2C+ clonotypes were among the top 10 CD8+ clonotypes and accounted for roughly 1.0-7.5% of CD8+ T cells. Those dominant clonotypes were again the most abundant among CD3+CD56-NKG2C+ cells in four donors, at roughly 25-65%. Whether the expanded NKG2C-expressing T cell clones were specific for HCMV antigens was left unclear.

This TCR came from a man aged 18 to 29 in good health. Donor details come from another sample of the same person, matched by shared clones. Input material: blood T cells: a sorted CD56 or NKG2C T cell subset, CD4+ or CD8+ T cells, or bulk PBMC T cells (not recorded which).

The CDR3 amino acid sequence is: CASSLDRDLEGYF. Here the chain combines TRBV5-1 and TRBJ2-3; TCRdb's D call of TRBD1 is untestable without DNA. Per the germline V gene, SGHRS is the CDR1 and YFSETQ is the CDR2. From its cysteine to its phenylalanine, the CDR3 spans 13 amino acids. No DNA accompanies this entry. With the portions outside the CDR3 filled from the reference TRBV5-1 and TRBJ2-3 genes, the complete variable region becomes KAGVTQTPRYLIKTRGQQVTLSCSPISGHRSVSWYQQTPGQGLQFLFEYFSETQRNKGNFPGRFSGRQFSNSRSEMNVSTLELGDSALYLCASSLDRDLEGYFGPGTRLTVL.